This T cell receptor beta chain derives from a study of T cells in Graves' hyperthyroidism and ophthalmopathy. The CDR3 regions of TCR beta were amplified from RNA transcripts. In the first-round RT-PCR of the TCR CDR3, the HTBI primer set was used. One entry per CDR3 protein, called by TCRdb with MiXCR from the multiplex PCR reads. The data show 600,000 to 700,000 distinct CDR3 sequences, under 15% seen once. Whole-study findings and limits: The model foresaw ophthalmopathy a median roughly 6.5 months prior to onset.

This clonotype was observed many times. What it binds is not known. Trimming stripped 6 bases from V and 5 bases from J, with 19 bases between. Germline lookup yields CDR1 LNHDA and CDR2 SQIVND (reference sequence). This CDR3 spans 15 amino acids. The V and J genes are TRBV19 and TRBJ2-5; D remains ambiguous. The receptor was derived from a woman in her thirties or forties with Graves' ophthalmopathy. Sequenced: blood. CDR3 sequence: CASSPLRSKGETQYF. DNA for the CDR3: TGTGCCAGTAGCCCTCTGCGGTCGAAGGGCGAGACCCAGTACTTC.